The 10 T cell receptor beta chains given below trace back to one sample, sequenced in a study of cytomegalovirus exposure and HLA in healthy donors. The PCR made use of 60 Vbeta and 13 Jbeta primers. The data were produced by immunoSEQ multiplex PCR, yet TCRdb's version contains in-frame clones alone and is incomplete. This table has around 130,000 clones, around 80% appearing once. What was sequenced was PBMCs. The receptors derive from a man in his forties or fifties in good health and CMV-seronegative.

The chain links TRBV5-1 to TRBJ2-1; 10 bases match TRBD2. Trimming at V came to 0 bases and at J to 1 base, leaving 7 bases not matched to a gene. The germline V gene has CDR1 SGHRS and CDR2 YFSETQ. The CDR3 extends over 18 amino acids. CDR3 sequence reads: CASSLGATLAGSYNEQFF. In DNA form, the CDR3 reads TGCGCCAGCAGCTTGGGGGCCACACTAGCGGGATCCTACAATGAGCAGTTCTTC.

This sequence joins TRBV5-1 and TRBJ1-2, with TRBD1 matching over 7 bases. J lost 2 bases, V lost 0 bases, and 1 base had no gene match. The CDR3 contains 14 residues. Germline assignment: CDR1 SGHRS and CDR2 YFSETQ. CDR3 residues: CASSLGQGNYGYTF. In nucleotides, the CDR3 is TGCGCCAGCAGCTTGGGACAGGGAAACTATGGCTACACCTTC.

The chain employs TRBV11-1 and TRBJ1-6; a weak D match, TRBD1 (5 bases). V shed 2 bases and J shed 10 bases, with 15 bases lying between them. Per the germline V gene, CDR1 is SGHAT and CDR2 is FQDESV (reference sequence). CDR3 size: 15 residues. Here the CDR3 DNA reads TGTGCCAGCAGCTTACCAGGGCAGGGCGGCTCACCCCTCCACTTT. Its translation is CASSLPGQGGSPLHF.

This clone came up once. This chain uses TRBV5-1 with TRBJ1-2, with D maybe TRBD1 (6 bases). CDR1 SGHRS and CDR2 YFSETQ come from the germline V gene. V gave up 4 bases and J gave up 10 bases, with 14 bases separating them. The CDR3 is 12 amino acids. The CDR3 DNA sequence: TGCGCCAGCAGCCTACAGGGTTCTGTCTACACCTTC. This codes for CASSLQGSVYTF.

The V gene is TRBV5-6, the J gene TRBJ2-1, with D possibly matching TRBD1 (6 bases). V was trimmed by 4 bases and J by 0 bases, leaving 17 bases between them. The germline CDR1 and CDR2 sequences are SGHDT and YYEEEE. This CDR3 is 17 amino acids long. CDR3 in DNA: TGTGCCAGCAGCCAAAAACAGGGTCTTGTCTCCTACAATGAGCAGTTCTTC. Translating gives CASSQKQGLVSYNEQFF.

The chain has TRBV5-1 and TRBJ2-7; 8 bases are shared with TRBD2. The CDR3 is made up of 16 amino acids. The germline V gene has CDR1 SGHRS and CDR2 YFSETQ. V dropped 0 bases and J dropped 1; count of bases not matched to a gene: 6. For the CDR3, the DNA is TGCGCCAGCAGCTTGGGGGACGGGGGGGGGTCCTACGAGCAGTACTTC. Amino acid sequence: CASSLGDGGGSYEQYF.

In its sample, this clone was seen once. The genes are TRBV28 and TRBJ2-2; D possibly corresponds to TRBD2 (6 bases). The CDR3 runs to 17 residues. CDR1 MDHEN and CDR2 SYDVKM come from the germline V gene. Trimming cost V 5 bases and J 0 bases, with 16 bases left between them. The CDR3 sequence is CASSIGSGLSNTGELFF. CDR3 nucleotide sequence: TGTGCCAGCAGTATTGGTAGCGGCCTATCGAACACCGGGGAGCTGTTTTTT.

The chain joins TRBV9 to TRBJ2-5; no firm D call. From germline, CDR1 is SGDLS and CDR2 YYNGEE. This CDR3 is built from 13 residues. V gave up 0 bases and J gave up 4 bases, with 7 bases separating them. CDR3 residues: CASSVGSGETQYF. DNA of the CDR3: TGTGCCAGCAGCGTAGGGTCGGGAGAGACCCAGTACTTC.

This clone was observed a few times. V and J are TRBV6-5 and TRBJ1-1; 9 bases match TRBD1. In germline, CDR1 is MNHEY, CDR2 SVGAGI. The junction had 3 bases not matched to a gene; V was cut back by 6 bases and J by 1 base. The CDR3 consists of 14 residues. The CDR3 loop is CASSPGQGNTEAFF. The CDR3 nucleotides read TGTGCCAGCAGCCCGGGACAGGGGAACACTGAAGCTTTCTTT.

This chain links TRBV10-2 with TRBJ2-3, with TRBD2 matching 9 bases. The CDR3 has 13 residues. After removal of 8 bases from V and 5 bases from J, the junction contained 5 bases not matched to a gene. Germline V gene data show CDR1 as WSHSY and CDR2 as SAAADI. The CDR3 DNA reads TGCGCCAGCGGAGCGGGAGGAGGAGATACGCAGTATTTT. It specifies CASGAGGGDTQYF.